This passage covers 32 T cell receptor beta chains from one sample sequenced in a study of CD8 T cells in ankylosing spondylitis. One entry per CDR3 protein results from TCRdb running MiXCR on the 5' RACE reads. The table records roughly 160,000 distinct CDR3 sequences, approximately 9.9% of them present only once. The sample was blood, either unsorted or a sorted T cell fraction (not recorded which). These receptors all come from a female donor with ankylosing spondylitis or in good health (not recorded which).

This clonotype appeared a few times. A read error is possible here, since a much larger clone lies one base away. V usage is TRBV9 and J usage is TRBJ2-1; 9 bases agree with TRBD2. Germline CDR1 and CDR2: SGDLS and YYNGEE. The CDR3 has 14 residues. CDR3: CANSGGWNSYEQFF. The CDR3 DNA reads TGTGCCAACAGCGGGGGGTGGAACTCCTACGAGCAGTTCTTC.

The genes are TRBV29-1 and TRBJ2-7; TRBD1 matches at 8 bases. The V and J ends lost 6 bases and 3 bases, in that order; junction bases with no gene match: 4. The CDR3 runs 12 residues. CDR1 and CDR2 (germline): SQVTM, ANQGSEA. The CDR3 here is CSVGQGGYEQYF. The CDR3, as DNA: TGCAGCGTCGGACAGGGAGGCTACGAGCAGTACTTC.

This clonotype has a handful of counts. The rearrangement uses TRBV6-2 or TRBV6-3 and TRBJ2-3; 8 positions agree with TRBD2. The CDR3 has 15 residues. Germline CDR1 MNHEY, CDR2 SVGEGT. V shed 2 bases, J shed 2 bases, and the junction held 3 bases outside the gene matches. The DNA for the CDR3 is TGTGCCAGCAGTTACACGGGAGGGGCCACAGATACGCAGTATTTT. Translated, it gives CASSYTGGATDTQYF.

This clonotype has a count of ten or more. This rearrangement joins TRBV7-8 to TRBJ2-3, with 8 bases identical to TRBD2. V was pared by 1 base and J by 6 bases, with 9 bases of the junction left unmatched. The CDR3 consists of 16 residues. Germline V gene lookup returns CDR1 SGHVS and CDR2 FQNEAQ. The CDR3 nucleotides are TGTGCCAGCAGCTTAGGGGGTAGCGGGACGGCGGATACGCAGTATTTT. This translates into CASSLGGSGTADTQYF.

The table lists this clonotype with a few counts. The V and J genes are TRBV6-4 and TRBJ1-1; D ambiguous. The CDR3 extends over 12 amino acids. The germline V gene encodes CDR1 MRHNA and CDR2 SNTAGT. V was clipped by 10 bases and J by 4 bases, with 13 bases between them. The CDR3, as DNA: TGTGCCATGGGCCCCGGGCCCACTGAAGCTTTCTTT. This sequence encodes CAMGPGPTEAFF.

This clonotype appeared many times. The chain couples TRBV11-2 to TRBJ1-1; D not certain. Trimming took 3 bases from V and 5 from J, leaving 16 bases between them. The CDR3 spans 15 residues. Germline-derived CDR1 and CDR2 are SGHAT and FQNNGV. CDR3 protein: CASSFPQTGPTEAFF. CDR3 nucleotide sequence: TGTGCCAGCAGCTTTCCCCAGACGGGCCCAACTGAAGCTTTCTTT.

The CDR3: CASSSAGRTDTQYF. The CDR3 nucleotides read TGTGCCAGCAGCTCCGCGGGACGCACAGATACGCAGTATTTT. This chain connects TRBV5-4 to TRBJ2-3; possible D gene TRBD2, 6 bases. The CDR3 is made up of 14 amino acids. Germline V lookup: CDR1 SGHNT, CDR2 YYREEE (reference sequence). Trimming shortened V by 3 bases and J by 1 base, and 9 bases separated the two germline ends.

The V gene is TRBV9, the J gene TRBJ1-2, with D maybe TRBD1 (5 bases). This CDR3 comprises 15 residues. Germline lookup yields CDR1 SGDLS and CDR2 YYNGEE. With 0 bases removed from V and 4 bases from J, the gap between germline ends came to 13 bases. As DNA, the CDR3 is TGTGCCAGCAGCGTAGGGGGGAGGTCCAGCTATGGCTACACCTTC. Protein: CASSVGGRSSYGYTF.

The V and J genes are TRBV7-6 and TRBJ2-6; D is ambiguous. V was cut by 5 bases and J by 0 bases, with 8 bases left in between. The CDR3 spans 15 residues. From germline, CDR1 is SGHVS and CDR2 FNYEAQ. The DNA for the CDR3 is TGTGCCAGCAGCCCCGGACCCTCTGGGGCCAACGTCCTGACTTTC. It translates to CASSPGPSGANVLTF.

The gene calls are TRBV20-1 and TRBJ1-1, with a tentative D call TRBD1 (5 bases). This CDR3 is built from 13 residues. Trimming took off 5 bases at V and 4 bases at J, with 14 bases between the two ends. Germline-derived CDR1 and CDR2 are DFQATT and SNEGSKA (reference sequence). The CDR3 loop reads CSAYLSGVTEAFF. For the CDR3, the DNA is TGCAGTGCTTATCTTTCGGGGGTCACTGAAGCTTTCTTT.

Turning to this clonotype: Since a much larger clone is just one base distant, this may be a read error. The J gene is TRBJ2-1, the V gene TRBV7-9; 10 positions match TRBD2. CDR1 and CDR2 (germline): SEHNR, FQNEAQ (reference sequence). CDR3 length equals 12 residues. V lost 7 bases to trimming and J lost 14 bases; unmatched junction nucleotides: 8. CDR3 in amino acids: CASTSSAGGEFF. Written as DNA, the CDR3 is TGTGCCAGCACCTCCTCAGCGGGAGGGGAGTTCTTC.

This clonotype was detected ten times or more. The rearrangement joins TRBV20-1 to TRBJ1-1; a possible D gene is TRBD1 (5 bases). Trimming left V 2 bases short and J 0 bases short, with 7 bases between. Germline loops: CDR1 DFQATT, CDR2 SNEGSKA (reference sequence). There are 13 residues in the CDR3. CDR3 bases: TGCAGTGCTAGAAAGGGGATGAACACTGAAGCTTTCTTT. Residues: CSARKGMNTEAFF.

This chain connects TRBV6-5 to TRBJ2-2; D remains unclear. In germline, CDR1 is MNHEY, CDR2 SVGAGI. The CDR3 loop spans 16 amino acids. Trimming shortened V by 2 bases and J by 2 bases, and 12 bases separated the two germline ends. The CDR3 nucleotides read TGTGCCAGCAGTTACCGGATCGGGTTTAACACCGGGGAGCTGTTTTTT. This translates into CASSYRIGFNTGELFF.

The rearrangement joins TRBV21-1 to TRBJ2-7; the D call of TRBD1 is as the table states it, not checked on the DNA. TRBV21-1 is annotated as a pseudogene. This CDR3 comprises 14 residues. The CDR3 spells CATPRGTGASEQYF. The CDR3 DNA reads TGTGCCACCCCAAGGGGGACAGGGGCCTCCGAGCAGTACTTC.

This clonotype was observed many times. V gene TRBV12-3 or TRBV12-4 combines with J gene TRBJ2-1, with a tentative D call TRBD1 (7 bases). The V and J ends lost 10 bases and 4 bases respectively, with 23 bases between them. The CDR3 has 16 residues. This CDR3 is CATTTQGGTEYNEQFF. Here the CDR3 DNA reads TGTGCCACTACCACTCAGGGGGGCACGGAATACAATGAGCAGTTCTTC.

The V and J genes are TRBV20-1 and TRBJ2-7; 7 bases line up with TRBD2. V was pared by 6 bases and J by 4 bases, with 9 bases of the junction left unmatched. The germline gives CDR1 DFQATT, CDR2 SNEGSKA (reference sequence). The CDR3 contains 13 residues. The CDR3 loop reads CSAGLAETYEQYF. The CDR3 DNA sequence: TGCAGTGCCGGCCTAGCGGAGACGTACGAGCAGTACTTC.

This clonotype appeared many times. The chain joins TRBV7-2 to TRBJ2-2; D not resolved. Germline V CDR1 and CDR2: SGHTA, FQGNSA. This CDR3 comprises 13 residues. The V and J ends lost 4 bases and 7 bases respectively, with 10 bases between them. CDR3 sequence (DNA): TGTGCCAGCAGCTACTCTTTCTTCGGGGAGCTGTTTTTT. Its translation: CASSYSFFGELFF.

The table lists this clonotype with many counts. The chain recombines TRBV27 with TRBJ2-7, with TRBD2 matching over 9 bases. The CDR3 contains 13 residues. Germline V gives CDR1 MNHEY, CDR2 SMNVEV (reference sequence). V was clipped by 6 bases and J by 4 bases; unmatched bases: 4. The CDR3 region is CASSPGLAYEQYF. CDR3 sequence (DNA): TGTGCCAGCAGCCCGGGACTAGCTTACGAGCAGTACTTC.

The rearrangement joins TRBV21-1 to TRBJ2-3; the table's D call TRBD2 went unverified against the DNA. TRBV21-1 is marked as a pseudogene. This CDR3 contains 18 residues. CDR3 coding DNA: TGTGCCAGCAGCAAAGTGGGAGGGACATCTTCTAGCACAGATACGCAGTATTTT. Encoded protein: CASSKVGGTSSSTDTQYF.

This clonotype has a count of ten or more. The CDR3 spells CASSLTANQPQHF. The CDR3 DNA reads as TGTGCCAGCAGCTTGACCGCGAACCAGCCCCAGCATTTT. The chain joins TRBV12-3 or TRBV12-4 to TRBJ1-5; D uncertain. The V end lost 6 bases, the J end lost 7 bases, and 13 bases lay between the germline ends. CDR3 size: 13 residues.

This CDR3 is CASTNRGLYNEQFF. As DNA, the CDR3 is TGTGCCAGCACCAACAGGGGGCTCTACAATGAGCAGTTCTTC. The V and J genes are TRBV27 and TRBJ2-1, with 9 bases identical to TRBD1. The CDR3 runs to 14 residues. The V segment lost 7 bases and the J segment 3 bases; nucleotides outside the gene matches: 4. The V gene's germline CDR1 is MNHEY and CDR2 SMNVEV (reference sequence).

The chain is built from TRBV20-1 and TRBJ2-1; 9 bases align to TRBD2. CDR1 and CDR2 from the germline V gene are DFQATT and SNEGSKA (reference sequence). Trimming cost V 3 bases and J 0 bases; bases outside gene matches: 9. CDR3 length equals 17 residues. The chain's CDR3 is CSASPGAGGPSYNEQFF. The CDR3 region has the DNA TGCAGTGCTAGTCCGGGGGCGGGAGGGCCCTCCTACAATGAGCAGTTCTTC.

This clonotype was counted at least ten times. V is TRBV10-3 and J is TRBJ2-7; D gene ambiguous. This CDR3 is 14 amino acids long. With 5 bases removed from V and 2 bases from J, the gap between germline ends came to 13 bases. Germline V CDR1 and CDR2: ENHRY, SYGVKD. The CDR3 DNA sequence: TGTGCCATCAGTCCTCCGATGGTGGCCTACGAGCAGTACTTC. It translates to CAISPPMVAYEQYF.

The chain employs TRBV7-6 and TRBJ1-4, with 7 bases matching TRBD1. CDR1 SGHVS and CDR2 FNYEAQ come from the germline V gene. Trimming removed 5 bases from V and 6 bases from J; junction bases left unmatched: 12. The CDR3 covers 16 residues. The CDR3: CASSPDPTGPDEKLFF. The CDR3 coding sequence is TGTGCCAGCAGCCCCGATCCGACAGGGCCGGATGAAAAACTGTTTTTT.

Of note for this clonotype: Compared with germline, one end of the junction differs, possibly owing to a read error. The chain links TRBV29-1 to TRBJ1-1; D is ambiguous. Germline loops: CDR1 SQVTM, CDR2 ANQGSEA. The CDR3 contains 12 residues. The CDR3 nucleotides read TGCAGCGTGCAGAGGCTGAACACTGAAGTTTTCTTT. Its translation: CSVQRLNTEVFF.

This clonotype was seen a handful of times. The chain employs TRBV28 and TRBJ2-3; TRBD1 agrees at 9 bases. This CDR3 is 15 amino acids long. The V segment lost 6 bases and the J segment 2 bases; nucleotides outside the gene matches: 6. CDR1 and CDR2 from the germline V gene are MDHEN and SYDVKM. In DNA form, the CDR3 reads TGTGCCAGCAGCCTGGACAGGGGCGCCACAGATACGCAGTATTTT. It translates to CASSLDRGATDTQYF.

The CDR3 protein is CASSAERGLDTEAFF. CDR3 nucleotides: TGTGCCAGCAGCGCCGAGAGGGGGCTGGACACTGAAGCTTTCTTT. V gene TRBV5-4 combines with J gene TRBJ1-1; 7 bases map to TRBD1. CDR3 length: 15 residues. The germline V gene has CDR1 SGHNT and CDR2 YYREEE (reference sequence). V shed 4 bases, J shed 3 bases, and the junction held 9 bases outside the gene matches.

This clonotype has just a few counts. The chain has TRBV20-1 and TRBJ2-7; 11 bases are a match to TRBD2. Trimming took 7 bases from V and 3 from J; bases not matched to a gene: 5. The CDR3 is made up of 13 amino acids. Germline V lookup: CDR1 DFQATT, CDR2 SNEGSKA (reference sequence). The CDR3 DNA is TGCAGTGGTCACGGGACTAGCGGCTACGAGCAGTACTTC. It is translated as CSGHGTSGYEQYF.

V is TRBV27 and J is TRBJ1-4; 11 bases agree with TRBD1. Germline V gene data show CDR1 as MNHEY and CDR2 as SMNVEV (reference sequence). This CDR3 is built from 18 residues. V shed 0 bases, J shed 10 bases, and the junction held 13 bases outside the gene matches. The CDR3 here is CASSLSIGWGTGGGKLFF. The CDR3 nucleotides are TGTGCCAGCAGTTTATCGATAGGGTGGGGGACAGGGGGAGGAAAACTGTTTTTT.

The chain combines TRBV4-1 with TRBJ1-1; D ambiguous. The CDR3 runs to 14 residues. V gave up 5 bases and J gave up 1 base, with 11 bases separating them. The germline V gene encodes CDR1 MGHRA and CDR2 YSYEKL. The CDR3 DNA follows: TGCGCCAGCAGCTCTTATGAGTGGAACACTGAAGCTTTCTTT. Translated, it gives CASSSYEWNTEAFF.

The gene calls are TRBV5-5 and TRBJ1-2; D gene ambiguous. CDR3 length equals 12 residues. The V and J ends lost 0 bases and 5 bases respectively, with 5 bases between them. Germline V gives CDR1 SGHKS, CDR2 YYEKEE (reference sequence). The CDR3 here is CASSLDGYGYTF. CDR3 in DNA: TGTGCCAGCAGCTTGGACGGTTATGGCTACACCTTC.

This clonotype was counted many times. The chain carries TRBV4-3 and TRBJ2-7; 8 bases line up with TRBD2. Germline V lookup: CDR1 LGHNA, CDR2 YSLEER. Trimming cost V 0 bases and J 7 bases; bases outside gene matches: 11. This CDR3 spans 16 amino acids. The CDR3 nucleotides are TGCGCCAGCAGCCAAGAACCGGCGGGAGGAAAAGATGAGCAGTACTTC. It codes for CASSQEPAGGKDEQYF.